One and the same sample provided the 16 T cell receptor beta chains below, sequenced in a study of regulatory T cells in long-lasting Graves disease. Time point: newly diagnosed GD, antithyroid drugs for less than 3 months. PBMCs provided the RNA from which the TCR library was made. To make TCR beta libraries, researchers used iRepertoire HTBI primers and Arm-PCR of CDR3 regions. TCRdb ran MiXCR on the multiplex PCR reads and lists one entry per CDR3 protein. Of more than 350,000 distinct CDR3 sequences in the sample, under 15% are singletons; the top ten hold around 17%. The same data also went into a second study, on T cells in Graves' hyperthyroidism and ophthalmopathy.

This material consisted of peripheral blood mononuclear cells (PBMCs), taken at new diagnosis, from a patient treated with antithyroid drugs. Receptor source: a woman in her 30s with Graves disease.

V and J are TRBV7-8 and TRBJ2-7; D gene unclear. In germline, CDR1 is SGHVS, CDR2 FQNEAQ. This CDR3 has 13 amino acids. V was trimmed by 4 bases and J by 0 bases, leaving 7 bases between them. The CDR3 DNA reads TGTGCCAGCAGCTCCCGGGCCTCCTACGAGCAGTACTTC. This gives the protein CASSSRASYEQYF.

This clonotype has ten or more counts. The chain uses TRBV28 and TRBJ2-1, with 11 bases identical to TRBD2. The J segment lost 8 bases and the V segment lost 9 bases, leaving 6 bases of the junction unmatched. Germline CDR1 is MDHEN and CDR2 is SYDVKM. This CDR3 is 13 amino acids long. The CDR3 region is CASLAGGGDEQFF. The CDR3 DNA is TGTGCCAGTCTAGCGGGAGGTGGGGATGAGCAGTTCTTC.

This clonotype was seen repeatedly, ten times or more. This chain uses TRBV13 with TRBJ2-5, with 9 bases lining up with TRBD1. With V trimmed by 5 bases and J by 3 bases, 10 bases remained unmatched. The CDR3 sequence is 16 residues long. The germline V gene encodes CDR1 PRHDT and CDR2 FYEKMQ (reference sequence). The CDR3 spells CASSGGTGQGEETQYF. The CDR3 DNA is TGTGCCAGCAGCGGGGGGACGGGACAGGGTGAAGAGACCCAGTACTTC.

This clonotype was picked up many times. The CDR3 sequence is CSVWAEMEEKLFF. The DNA of the CDR3 is TGCAGCGTGTGGGCCGAGATGGAAGAAAAACTGTTTTTT. The gene calls are TRBV29-1 and TRBJ1-4; D ambiguous. Trimming took 6 bases from V and 8 from J, leaving 16 bases between them. Germline CDR1 is SQVTM and CDR2 is ANQGSEA. This CDR3 spans 13 amino acids.

The V call is TRBV3-1, the J call TRBJ2-7; TRBD2 matches 11 bases. Germline V gene lookup returns CDR1 LGHDT and CDR2 YNNKEL (reference sequence). J gave up 4 bases and V 4 bases, and 12 bases lay outside the gene matches. The CDR3 is 17 amino acids. CDR3 DNA: TGTGCCAGCAGCCCCCGACAACTAGCGGGAGATGGATACGAGCAGTACTTC. This gives the protein CASSPRQLAGDGYEQYF.

This rearrangement joins TRBV27 to TRBJ2-7; 7 bases agree with TRBD2. The CDR3 consists of 15 residues. V trimming: 6 bases; J trimming: 0 bases; junction bases outside the gene matches: 8. Looked up from germline, CDR1 is MNHEY and CDR2 is SMNVEV (reference sequence). Written as DNA, the CDR3 is TGTGCCAGCAGCTTAGCGGGCGCCCTCTCCTACGAGCAGTACTTC. Protein sequence: CASSLAGALSYEQYF.

Turning to this clonotype: Germline and junction disagree at one end, which may indicate a read error. The rearrangement uses TRBV7-9 and TRBJ1-1, with 8 positions matching TRBD1. Per the germline V gene, CDR1 is SEHNR and CDR2 is FQNEAQ (reference sequence). The length of the CDR3 is 15 residues. CDR3 loop: CASSRTGGKNTEVFF. The CDR3 DNA reads as TGTGCCAGCAGCCGTACAGGGGGGAAGAACACTGAAGTTTTCTTT.

This clonotype was found many times. The rearrangement uses TRBV2 and TRBJ1-2; D perhaps matches TRBD1 (5 bases). V lost 4 bases, J lost 5 bases, and 17 bases lay in between. Per the germline V gene, CDR1 is SNHLY and CDR2 is FYNNEI. The CDR3 is 15 amino acids. The CDR3 protein is CASSVWQGGGYGYTF. In DNA, the CDR3 is TGTGCCAGCAGTGTGTGGCAGGGCGGTGGTTATGGCTACACCTTC.

On this clonotype itself: This clone may be a read error of a much larger clone one base away. The chain has TRBV6-1 and TRBJ1-1, with TRBD1 as a possible D gene (5 bases). Per germline, CDR1 MNHNS and CDR2 SASEGT. V lost 10 bases and J lost 5, with 20 bases in between. This CDR3 is built from 14 residues. The CDR3 here is CATLKRFSGTEAFF. The DNA for the CDR3 is TGTGCCACTCTAAAAAGGTTTTCAGGGACTGAAGCTTTCTTT.

This chain joins TRBV30 and TRBJ1-1; D might be TRBD1 (5 bases). The germline V and J ends were trimmed by 8 bases and 3 bases, with 16 bases remaining between them. This CDR3 comprises 13 residues. Looked up from germline, CDR1 is GTSNPN and CDR2 is SVGIG (reference sequence). The CDR3 reads CASSIGRDTEAFF. CDR3 nucleotide sequence: TGTGCCAGTAGTATAGGCAGGGACACTGAAGCTTTCTTT.

In its sample, this clonotype was seen many times. The chain is built from TRBV7-2 and TRBJ1-1, with a possible D match to TRBD1 (5 bases). V was cut by 5 bases and J by 4 bases, with 8 bases left in between. CDR1 is SGHTA, CDR2 FQGNSA, per germline. CDR3 length: 12 residues. The CDR3 reads CASSITGTEAFF. CDR3 nucleotides: TGTGCCAGCAGCATAACAGGCACTGAAGCTTTCTTT.

J is TRBJ2-3 and V is TRBV11-2; 12 bases are a match to TRBD2. The CDR3 extends over 17 amino acids. V dropped 1 base and J dropped 2; count of bases not matched to a gene: 4. Looked up from germline, CDR1 is SGHAT and CDR2 is FQNNGV. CDR3 protein: CASSLGGTSGYTDTQYF. CDR3 coding DNA: TGTGCCAGCAGCTTAGGAGGGACTAGCGGGTACACAGATACGCAGTATTTT.

This clonotype was observed a few times. The chain employs TRBV7-6 and TRBJ2-6; D gene unclear. CDR1 is SGHVS and CDR2 is FNYEAQ in the germline V gene. Trimming took 2 bases from V and 0 from J, leaving 5 bases between them. The CDR3 consists of 15 residues. The CDR3 coding sequence is TGTGCCAGCAGCTTATGGAGCTCTGGGGCCAACGTCCTGACTTTC. Its protein product is CASSLWSSGANVLTF.

This clonotype has a count of ten or more. The rearrangement joins TRBV7-9 to TRBJ2-2; D ambiguous. The CDR3 runs 13 residues. Per the germline V gene, CDR1 is SEHNR and CDR2 is FQNEAQ (reference sequence). Trimming took off 5 bases at V and 1 base at J, with 5 bases between the two ends. The CDR3 reads CASSLKNTGELFF. The CDR3 DNA is TGTGCCAGCAGCCTAAAGAACACCGGGGAGCTGTTTTTT.

There are a few counts of this clonotype. The chain uses TRBV5-1 and TRBJ1-4; D gene uncertain. The germline CDR1 and CDR2 sequences are SGHRS and YFSETQ. Trimming shortened V by 3 bases and J by 7 bases, and 19 bases separated the two germline ends. This CDR3 is built from 16 residues. The CDR3 loop is CASSSKVGSSGEKLFF. For the CDR3, the DNA is TGCGCCAGCAGCTCCAAGGTGGGGTCCTCGGGTGAAAAACTGTTTTTT.

This clonotype appeared once. This sequence may be a read error, since a much larger clone differs from it by one base. The rearrangement links TRBV20-1 to TRBJ2-4; 9 bases fit TRBD1. The CDR3 runs 15 residues. Per germline, CDR1 DFQATT and CDR2 SNEGSKA (reference sequence). The CDR3 reads CSASSGQGNKNIQHF. CDR3 DNA: TGCAGTGCTAGTAGTGGACAGGGGAACAAAAACATTCAGCACTTC.